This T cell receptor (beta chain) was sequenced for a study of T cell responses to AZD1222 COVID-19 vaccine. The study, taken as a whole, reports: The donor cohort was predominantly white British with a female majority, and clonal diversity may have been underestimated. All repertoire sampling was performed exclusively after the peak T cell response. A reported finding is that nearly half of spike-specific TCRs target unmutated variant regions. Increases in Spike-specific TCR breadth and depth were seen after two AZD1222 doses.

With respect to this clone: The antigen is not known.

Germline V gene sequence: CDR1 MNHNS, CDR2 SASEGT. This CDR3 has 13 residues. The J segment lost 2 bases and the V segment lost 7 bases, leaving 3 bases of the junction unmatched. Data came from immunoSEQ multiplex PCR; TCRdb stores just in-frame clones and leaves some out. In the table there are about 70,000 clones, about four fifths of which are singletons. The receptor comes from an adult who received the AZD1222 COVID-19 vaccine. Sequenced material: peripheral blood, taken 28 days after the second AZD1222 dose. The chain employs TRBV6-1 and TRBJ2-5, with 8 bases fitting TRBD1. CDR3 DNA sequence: TGTGCCAGCACCAGGACAGGGCAAGAGACCCAGTACTTC. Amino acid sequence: CASTRTGQETQYF.